This T cell receptor beta chain was documented in a study of a mutant IDH1 vaccine in newly diagnosed glioma. At the level of the study: Prior therapy was radiotherapy, temozolomide, or both; most received both. It was at week 35 that visit V12 occurred, and at week 47 that visit V13 did.

The time point here: week 35, safety follow-up. Every single dose of the vaccine, 300 ug of mutant IDH1 20-mer peptide, came with topical imiquimod. Produced via immunoSEQ multiplex PCR; TCRdb's table is partial and in-frame only. The sample lists 45,000 to 50,000 clones, 88% occurring once. Germline CDR1 is SNHLY and CDR2 is FYNNEI. The CDR3 extends over 13 amino acids. Unmatched junction bases numbered 3, after V lost 7 bases and J lost 5 bases. As regards this clone: Its antigen is currently unknown.

The gene calls are TRBV2 and TRBJ2-1; 9 bases are shared with TRBD2. The source is a woman aged 40 to 50 with glioma. The material was PBMCs, obtained from a glioma patient whose treatment included an IDH1 peptide vaccine. This chain's CDR3 is CASTREGHNEQFF. The DNA of the CDR3 is TGTGCCAGCACGCGGGAGGGACACAATGAGCAGTTCTTC.